Shown below are 3 T cell receptor beta chains from a single sample sequenced in a study of cytomegalovirus exposure and HLA in healthy donors. In the PCR, 60 Vbeta and 13 Jbeta primers were used. Some clones are missing from TCRdb's copy, which holds only in-frame ones; the method was immunoSEQ multiplex PCR. The sample lists roughly 190,000 clones; about four fifths were seen once. The specimen was PBMCs. All receptors derive from a woman between 50 and 59 years old in good health and CMV-seropositive.

Only a few counts were recorded for this clone. The chain has TRBV6-5 and TRBJ1-1; possible D gene TRBD1, 6 bases. The V gene's germline CDR1 is MNHEY and CDR2 SVGAGI. Trimming took 6 bases from V and 1 from J, leaving 12 bases between them. CDR3 length equals 14 residues. DNA for the CDR3: TGTGCCAGCAGGCTACCGGGACAGAACACTGAAGCTTTCTTT. Amino acid sequence: CASRLPGQNTEAFF.

This clone turned up a few times. This chain joins TRBV14 and TRBJ1-2, with 11 bases aligning to TRBD1. CDR1 is SGHDN and CDR2 is FVKESK in the germline V gene. The CDR3 runs 14 residues. J gave up 12 bases and V 4 bases, and 10 bases lay outside the gene matches. The CDR3 sequence: CASSPRTGGVMDTF. Written as DNA, the CDR3 is TGTGCCAGCAGCCCGCGGACAGGGGGCGTCATGGACACCTTC.

Only one count was recorded for this clone. The junction departs from germline at one end; a sequencing error may be responsible. The rearrangement joins TRBV30 to TRBJ2-3; D call uncertain. Per the germline V gene, CDR1 is GTSNPN and CDR2 is SVGIG (reference sequence). The CDR3 length is 13 residues. The CDR3 DNA follows: TGTGCCTGGAGTGTAATCGCCCCAAATACGCAGTACTTT. This translates into CAWSVIAPNTQYF.